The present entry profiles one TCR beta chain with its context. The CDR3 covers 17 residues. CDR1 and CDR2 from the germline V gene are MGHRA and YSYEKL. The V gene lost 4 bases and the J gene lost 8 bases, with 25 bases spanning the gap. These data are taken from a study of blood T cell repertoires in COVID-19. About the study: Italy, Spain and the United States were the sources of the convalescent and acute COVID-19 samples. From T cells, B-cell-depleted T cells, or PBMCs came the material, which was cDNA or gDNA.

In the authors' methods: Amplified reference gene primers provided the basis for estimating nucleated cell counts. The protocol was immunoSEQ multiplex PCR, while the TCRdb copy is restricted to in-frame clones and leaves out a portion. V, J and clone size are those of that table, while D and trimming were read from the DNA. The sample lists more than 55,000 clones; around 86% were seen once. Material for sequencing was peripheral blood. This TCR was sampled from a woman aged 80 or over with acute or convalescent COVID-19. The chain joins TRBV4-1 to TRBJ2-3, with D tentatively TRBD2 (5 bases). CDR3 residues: CASSLLLTQPPEGTQYF. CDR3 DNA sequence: TGCGCCAGCAGCCTTCTCTTGACTCAACCCCCTGAGGGTACGCAGTATTTT.